These 9 T cell receptor beta chains were all obtained from the same sample, sequenced in a study of T cells in Graves' hyperthyroidism and ophthalmopathy. What was amplified from RNA transcripts were TCR beta CDR3 regions. The HTBI primer set drove a first-round RT-PCR of the TCR CDR3. Each CDR3 protein is one row after TCRdb ran MiXCR on the multiplex PCR reads. The repertoire includes over 300,000 distinct CDR3 sequences, approximately 13% of them detected once, and 11% sits in the top ten. The sequenced sample consisted of blood. Receptors were obtained from a woman in her sixties or seventies with Graves' hyperthyroidism.

Many counts were recorded for this clonotype. This rearrangement joins TRBV12-3 or TRBV12-4 to TRBJ2-1; maybe TRBD2 (6 bases). The CDR3 contains 16 residues. Trimming pared 2 bases from V and 0 bases from J, leaving 11 bases between. CDR3 sequence (DNA): TGTGCCAGCAGTTTACAGCGGGTTAGCTCCTACAATGAGCAGTTCTTC. It translates to CASSLQRVSSYNEQFF.

This clonotype was counted many times. This sequence joins TRBV27 and TRBJ2-4; 7 bases are a match to TRBD1. The germline V gene encodes CDR1 MNHEY and CDR2 SMNVEV (reference sequence). V shed 4 bases, J shed 0 bases, and the junction held 6 bases outside the gene matches. The CDR3 totals 16 residues. CDR3 region: CASSWTGQLAKNIQYF. The CDR3 DNA sequence: TGTGCCAGCAGTTGGACAGGTCAACTAGCCAAAAACATTCAGTACTTC.

V and J are TRBV30 and TRBJ1-6, with a tentative D call TRBD1 (6 bases). V was cut by 7 bases and J by 3 bases, with 16 bases left in between. The CDR3 is 15 amino acids. Germline CDR1 reads GTSNPN; CDR2 reads SVGIG (reference sequence). In DNA, the CDR3 is TGTGCCTTTCCGACAGGCGCCAACTATAATTCACCCCTCCACTTT. This gives the protein CAFPTGANYNSPLHF.

This clonotype was detected a few times. This chain links TRBV5-6 with TRBJ1-2; 7 bases line up with TRBD1. J was trimmed by 4 bases and V by 0 bases; bases with no gene match: 15. CDR3 length: 18 residues. Per the germline V gene, CDR1 is SGHDT and CDR2 is YYEEEE. The CDR3 coding sequence is TGTGCCAGCAGCTTGGCGGGGGGTCGGGACAGCATACCCTATGGCTACACCTTC. Translated: CASSLAGGRDSIPYGYTF.

This clonotype was seen at least ten times. This chain uses TRBV10-3 with TRBJ2-7; TRBD1 matches at 9 bases. The CDR3 covers 12 residues. Germline CDR1 reads ENHRY; CDR2 reads SYGVKD. Trimming cost V 7 bases and J 5 bases; bases outside gene matches: 3. CDR3 loop: CAITGDRDEQYF. The CDR3 DNA is TGTGCCATCACCGGGGACAGGGACGAGCAGTACTTC.

This clonotype came up many times. V gene TRBV20-1 combines with J gene TRBJ1-2; D gene ambiguous. Trimming removed 0 bases at V and 6 bases at J, with 11 bases between. Germline V gene data show CDR1 as DFQATT and CDR2 as SNEGSKA (reference sequence). The CDR3 sequence is 13 residues long. DNA of the CDR3: TGCAGTGCTAGAGATCCAAAGGGAGATGGCTACACCTTC. Translated, it gives CSARDPKGDGYTF.

This clonotype was observed at least ten times. The CDR3 DNA sequence: TGTGCCAGCAGCTTAGATGACAGGGTCCCCTATGGCTACACCTTC. Its translation is CASSLDDRVPYGYTF. V and J are TRBV11-2 and TRBJ1-2; 7 bases fit TRBD1. Germline trimming cut 0 bases from V and 4 bases from J; bases unmatched to any gene: 5. This CDR3 contains 15 residues. CDR1 is SGHAT, CDR2 FQNNGV, per germline.

In this sample, this clonotype turned up a few times. The chain couples TRBV7-9 to TRBJ2-1; 8 bases are shared with TRBD2. V shed 5 bases, J shed 6 bases, and the junction held 12 bases outside the gene matches. This CDR3 contains 16 residues. Germline V gene lookup returns CDR1 SEHNR and CDR2 FQNEAQ (reference sequence). The CDR3 spells CASSPTGRGASNEQFF. For the CDR3, the DNA is TGTGCCAGCAGCCCTACAGGGCGGGGGGCTAGCAATGAGCAGTTCTTC. The full variable domain, in which reference TRBV7-9 and TRBJ2-1 provide the parts outside the CDR3, is DTGVSQNPRHKITKRGQNVTFRCDPISEHNRLYWYRQTLGQGPEFLTYFQNEAQLEKSRLLSDRFSAERPKGSFSTLEIQRTEQGDSAMYLCASSPTGRGASNEQFFGPGTRLTVL.

The CDR3: CATSDTRWELFF. The CDR3 bases are TGTGCCACCAGTGATACACGCTGGGAGCTGTTTTTT. The chain employs TRBV24-1 and TRBJ2-2, with D hard to call. Germline V lookup: CDR1 KGHDR, CDR2 SFDVKD. This CDR3 is built from 12 residues. V gave up 3 bases and J gave up 9 bases, with 7 bases separating them.